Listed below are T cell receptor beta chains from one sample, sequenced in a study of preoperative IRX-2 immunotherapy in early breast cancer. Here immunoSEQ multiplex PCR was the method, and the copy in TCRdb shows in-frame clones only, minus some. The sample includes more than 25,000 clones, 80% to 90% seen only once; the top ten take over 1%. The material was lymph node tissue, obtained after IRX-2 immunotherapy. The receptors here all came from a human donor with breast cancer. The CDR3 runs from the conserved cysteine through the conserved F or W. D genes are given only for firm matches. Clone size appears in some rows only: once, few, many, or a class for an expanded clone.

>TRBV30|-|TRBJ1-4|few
CAWGLTATNEKLFF
TGTGCCTGGGGTTTGACCGCAACTAATGAAAAACTGTTTTTT
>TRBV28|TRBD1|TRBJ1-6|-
CASRGAGQGNSPLHF
TGTGCCAGCAGGGGCGCGGGACAGGGGAATTCACCCCTCCACTTT
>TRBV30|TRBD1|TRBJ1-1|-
CAWSVDRAGQAFF
TGTGCCTGGAGTGTAGACAGGGCGGGTCAAGCTTTCTTT
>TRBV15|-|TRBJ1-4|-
CATSRDDRAYEKLFF
TGTGCCACCAGCAGAGATGACAGAGCGTATGAAAAACTGTTTTTT
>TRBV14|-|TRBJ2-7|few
CAKYRVQECYEQYF
TGTGCCAAGTACAGGGTCCAAGAGTGCTACGAGCAGTACTTC
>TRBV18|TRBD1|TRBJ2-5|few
CASSPLLTGAPQETQYF
TGTGCCAGCTCACCTCTCCTGACAGGGGCCCCCCAAGAGACCCAGTACTTC
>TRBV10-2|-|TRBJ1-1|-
CASSVAANTEAFF
TGCGCCAGCAGTGTCGCGGCGAACACTGAAGCTTTCTTT
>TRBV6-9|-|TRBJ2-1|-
CASSYGGEQFF
TGTGCCAGCAGTTATGGGGGTGAGCAGTTCTTC
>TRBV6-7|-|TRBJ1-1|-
CASSEPGQLNTEAFF
TGTGCCAGCAGTGAACCCGGACAATTGAACACTGAAGCTTTCTTT
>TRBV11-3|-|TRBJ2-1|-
CASSLGSPSSYNEQFF
TGTGCCAGCAGCTTGGGATCACCGAGCTCCTACAATGAGCAGTTCTTC
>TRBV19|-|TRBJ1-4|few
CASSINRATNEKLFF
TGTGCCAGTAGTATCAACAGGGCAACTAATGAAAAACTGTTTTTT